What follows is one TCR beta chain and its context. The data were obtained in a study of blood T cell repertoires in COVID-19. Germline V gives CDR1 SEHNR, CDR2 FQNEAQ (reference sequence). The length of the CDR3 is 16 residues. With 4 bases clipped from V and 7 bases from J, the junction kept 6 bases outside the gene matches. Original processing notes: Using reference gene primer amplification, nucleated cell counts were estimated. This table comes from immunoSEQ multiplex PCR, and its TCRdb copy is limited to in-frame clones, with some not included. V, J and clone size reflect that table, while D and trimming were determined from the DNA. This table has a few hundred thousand clones, roughly 84% appearing once.

The source of this sequence is a woman between 18 and 29 years old with acute or convalescent COVID-19. The sample consisted of peripheral blood. The gene calls are TRBV7-9 and TRBJ2-1; TRBD2 matches 14 bases. The CDR3 DNA follows: TGTGCCAGCAGCTCCCGGACTAGCGGGAGGTGGAATGAGCAGTTCTTC. Protein: CASSSRTSGRWNEQFF. Combining the CDR3 with reference TRBV7-9 and TRBJ2-1 gives the whole variable domain DTGVSQNPRHKITKRGQNVTFRCDPISEHNRLYWYRQTLGQGPEFLTYFQNEAQLEKSRLLSDRFSAERPKGSFSTLEIQRTEQGDSAMYLCASSSRTSGRWNEQFFGPGTRLTVL.